This T cell receptor (beta chain) was captured in a study of cytomegalovirus exposure and HLA in healthy donors. For the study at large: When just under 400 donors were genotyped, about 80% of them were found to fall in the Caucasian-associated ancestry cluster.

Germline V gives CDR1 MNHNY, CDR2 SVGAGI (reference sequence). V lost 7 bases to trimming and J lost 0 bases, with 13 bases between them. This CDR3 spans 16 amino acids. It was with 60 Vbeta and 13 Jbeta primers that the PCR ran. Produced via immunoSEQ multiplex PCR; TCRdb's table is partial and in-frame only. Its listing shows around 200,000 clones. The sequenced sample was PBMCs. The V gene is TRBV6-6, the J gene TRBJ2-6; D is possibly TRBD1 (6 bases). This TCR was recovered from a girl aged 2 to 10 in good health and CMV-seropositive. The CDR3 bases are TGTGCCAGCACCGTACAGGGACGCTCTGGGGCCAACGTCCTGACTTTC. As protein: CASTVQGRSGANVLTF.